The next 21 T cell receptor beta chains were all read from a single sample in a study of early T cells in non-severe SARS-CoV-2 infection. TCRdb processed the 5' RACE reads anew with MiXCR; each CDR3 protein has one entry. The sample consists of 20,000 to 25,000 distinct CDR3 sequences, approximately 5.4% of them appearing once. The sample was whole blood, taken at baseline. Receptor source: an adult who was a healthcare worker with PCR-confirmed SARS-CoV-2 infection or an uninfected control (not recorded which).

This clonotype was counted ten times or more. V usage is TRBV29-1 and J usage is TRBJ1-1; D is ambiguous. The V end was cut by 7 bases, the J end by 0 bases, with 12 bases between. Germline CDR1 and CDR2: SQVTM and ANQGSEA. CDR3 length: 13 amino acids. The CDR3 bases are TGCAGCGCAGAATTAGGTTTGAACACTGAAGCTTTCTTT. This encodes CSAELGLNTEAFF.

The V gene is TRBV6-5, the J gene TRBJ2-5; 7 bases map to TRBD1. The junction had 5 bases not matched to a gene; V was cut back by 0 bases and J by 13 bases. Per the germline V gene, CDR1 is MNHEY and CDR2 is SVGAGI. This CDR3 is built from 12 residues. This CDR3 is CASSYSKGQTYF. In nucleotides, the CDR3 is TGTGCCAGCAGTTACTCGAAGGGACAGACGTACTTC.

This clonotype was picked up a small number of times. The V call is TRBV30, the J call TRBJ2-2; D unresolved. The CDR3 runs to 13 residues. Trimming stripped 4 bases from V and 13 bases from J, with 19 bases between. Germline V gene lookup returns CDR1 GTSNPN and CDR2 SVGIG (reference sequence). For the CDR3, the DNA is TGTGCCTGGATTAAACGGGTACCGGGTCTGCTGTTTTTT. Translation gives CAWIKRVPGLLFF.

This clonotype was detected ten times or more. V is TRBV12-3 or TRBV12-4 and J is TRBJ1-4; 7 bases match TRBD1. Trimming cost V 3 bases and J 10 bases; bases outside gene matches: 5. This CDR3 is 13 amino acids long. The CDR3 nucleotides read TGTGCCAGCAGTTTGGGAGGGGGCGGAAAACTGTTTTTT. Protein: CASSLGGGGKLFF.

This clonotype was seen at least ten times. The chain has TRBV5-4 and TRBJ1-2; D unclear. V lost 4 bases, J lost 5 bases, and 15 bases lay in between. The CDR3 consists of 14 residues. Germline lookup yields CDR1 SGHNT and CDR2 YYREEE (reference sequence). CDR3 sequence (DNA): TGTGCCAGCAGCCGCGACAAGACGGAGTATGGCTACACCTTC. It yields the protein CASSRDKTEYGYTF.

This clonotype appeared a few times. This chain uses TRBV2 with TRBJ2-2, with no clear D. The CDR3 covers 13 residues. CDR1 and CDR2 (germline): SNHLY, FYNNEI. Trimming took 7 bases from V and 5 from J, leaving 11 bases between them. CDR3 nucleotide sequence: TGTGCCAGCACCTATTATGGTACCGGGGAGCTGTTTTTT. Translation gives CASTYYGTGELFF. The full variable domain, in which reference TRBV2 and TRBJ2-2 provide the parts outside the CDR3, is EPEVTQTPSHQVTQMGQEVILRCVPISNHLYFYWYRQILGQKVEFLVSFYNNEISEKSEIFDDQFSVERPDGSNFTLKIRSTKLEDSAMYFCASTYYGTGELFFGEGSRLTVL.

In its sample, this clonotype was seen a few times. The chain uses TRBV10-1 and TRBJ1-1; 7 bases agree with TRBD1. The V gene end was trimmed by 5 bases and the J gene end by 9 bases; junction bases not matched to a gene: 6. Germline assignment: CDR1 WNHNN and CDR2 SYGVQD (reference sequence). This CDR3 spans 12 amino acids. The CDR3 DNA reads TGCGCCAGCAGTATGGAAGGGGGCCAAGCTTTCTTT. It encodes CASSMEGGQAFF.

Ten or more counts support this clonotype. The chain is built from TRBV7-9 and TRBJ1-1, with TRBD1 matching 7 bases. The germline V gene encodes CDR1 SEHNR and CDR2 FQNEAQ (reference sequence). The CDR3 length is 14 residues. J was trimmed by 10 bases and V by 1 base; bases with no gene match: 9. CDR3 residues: CASSLEVRGTGAFF. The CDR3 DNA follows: TGTGCCAGCAGCTTAGAGGTCAGGGGGACGGGAGCTTTCTTT.

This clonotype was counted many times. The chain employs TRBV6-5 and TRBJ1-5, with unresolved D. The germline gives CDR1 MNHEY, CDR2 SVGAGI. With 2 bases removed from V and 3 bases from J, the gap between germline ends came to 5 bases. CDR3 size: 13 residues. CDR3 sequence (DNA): TGTGCCAGCAGTTACCGGTCCAATCAGCCCCAGCATTTT. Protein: CASSYRSNQPQHF.

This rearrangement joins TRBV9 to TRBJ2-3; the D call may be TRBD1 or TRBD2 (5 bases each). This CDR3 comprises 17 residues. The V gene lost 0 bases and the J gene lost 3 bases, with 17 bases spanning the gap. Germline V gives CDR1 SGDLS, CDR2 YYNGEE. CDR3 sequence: CASSVVSPGPTTDTQYF. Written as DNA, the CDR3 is TGTGCCAGCAGCGTAGTATCGCCGGGACCGACGACAGATACGCAGTATTTT.

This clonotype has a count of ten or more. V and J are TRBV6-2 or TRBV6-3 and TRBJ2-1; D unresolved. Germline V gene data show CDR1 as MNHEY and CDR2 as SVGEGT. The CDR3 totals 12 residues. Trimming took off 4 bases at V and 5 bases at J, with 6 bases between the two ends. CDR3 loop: CASSSTNNEQFF. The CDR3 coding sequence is TGTGCCAGCAGTTCTACAAACAATGAGCAGTTCTTC.

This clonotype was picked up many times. The CDR3 DNA follows: TGCAGTGCTAGATTGGGGGCAAGGGCAGGCCAGTACTTC. The encoded protein is CSARLGARAGQYF. The V gene is TRBV20-1, the J gene TRBJ2-5; possible D gene TRBD1, 6 bases. The V and J ends lost 2 bases and 10 bases respectively, with 17 bases between them. This CDR3 contains 13 residues. Looked up from germline, CDR1 is DFQATT and CDR2 is SNEGSKA (reference sequence).

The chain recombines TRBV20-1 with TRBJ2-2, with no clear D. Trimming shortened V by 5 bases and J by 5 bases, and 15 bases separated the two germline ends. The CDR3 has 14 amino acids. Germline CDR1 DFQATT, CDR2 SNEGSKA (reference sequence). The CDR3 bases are TGCAGTGCTTCTGACCTTTTAAGAACCGGGGAGCTGTTTTTT. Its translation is CSASDLLRTGELFF.

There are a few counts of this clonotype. CDR3: CASSQLELGPAADTQYF. DNA for the CDR3: TGTGCCAGCAGCCAGCTTGAACTAGGGCCCGCGGCAGATACGCAGTATTTT. The J gene is TRBJ2-3, the V gene TRBV6-2 or TRBV6-3; TRBD2 might be the D (5 bases). The CDR3 totals 17 residues. V was trimmed by 6 bases and J by 4 bases, leaving 23 bases between them. Germline assignment: CDR1 MNHEY and CDR2 SVGEGT.

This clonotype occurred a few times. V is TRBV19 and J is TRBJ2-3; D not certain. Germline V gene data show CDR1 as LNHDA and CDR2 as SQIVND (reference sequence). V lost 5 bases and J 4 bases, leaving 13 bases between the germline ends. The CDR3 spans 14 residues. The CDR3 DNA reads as TGTGCCAGTAGTCGGACCGCCGGAGCAGATACGCAGTATTTT. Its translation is CASSRTAGADTQYF.

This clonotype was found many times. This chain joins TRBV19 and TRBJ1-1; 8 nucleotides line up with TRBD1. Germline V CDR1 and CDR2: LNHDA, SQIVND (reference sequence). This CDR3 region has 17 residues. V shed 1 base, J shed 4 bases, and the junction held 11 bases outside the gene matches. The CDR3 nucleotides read TGTGCCAGTAGTATAGGTATGTCAGGGGGCGCGAGCACTGAAGCTTTCTTT. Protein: CASSIGMSGGASTEAFF.

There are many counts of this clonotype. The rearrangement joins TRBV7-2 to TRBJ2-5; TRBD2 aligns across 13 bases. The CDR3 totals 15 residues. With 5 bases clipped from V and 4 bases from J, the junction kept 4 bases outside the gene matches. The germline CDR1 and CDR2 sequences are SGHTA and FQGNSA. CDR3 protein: CASSQTSGGAETQYF. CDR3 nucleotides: TGTGCCAGCAGCCAAACTAGCGGGGGGGCAGAGACCCAGTACTTC.

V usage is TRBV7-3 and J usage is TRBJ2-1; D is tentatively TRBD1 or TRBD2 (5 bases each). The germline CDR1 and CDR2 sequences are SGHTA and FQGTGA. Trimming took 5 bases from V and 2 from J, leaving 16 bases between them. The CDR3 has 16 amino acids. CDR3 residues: CASSTSGRAAYNEQFF. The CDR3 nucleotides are TGTGCCAGCAGCACTTCGGGGCGGGCCGCCTACAATGAGCAGTTCTTC.

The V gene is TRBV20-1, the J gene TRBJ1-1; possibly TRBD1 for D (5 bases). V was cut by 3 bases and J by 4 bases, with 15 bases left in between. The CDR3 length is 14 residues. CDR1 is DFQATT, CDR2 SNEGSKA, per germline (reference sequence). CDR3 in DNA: TGCAGTGCTAGGGCCATTACGGGGCTCACTGAAGCTTTCTTT. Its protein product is CSARAITGLTEAFF.

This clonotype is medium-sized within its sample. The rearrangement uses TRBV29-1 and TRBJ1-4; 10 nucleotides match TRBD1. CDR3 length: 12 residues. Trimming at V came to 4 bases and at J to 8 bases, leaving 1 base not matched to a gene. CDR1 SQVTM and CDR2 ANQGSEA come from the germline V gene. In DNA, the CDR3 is TGCAGCGTTGGGACAGGGGGAGAAAAACTGTTTTTT. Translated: CSVGTGGEKLFF.

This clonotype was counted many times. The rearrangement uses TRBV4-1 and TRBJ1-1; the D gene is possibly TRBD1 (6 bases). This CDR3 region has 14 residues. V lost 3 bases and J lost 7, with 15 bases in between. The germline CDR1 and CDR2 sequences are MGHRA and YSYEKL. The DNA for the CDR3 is TGCGCCAGCAGCCACCTCCTCGAGGGGGGTGAAGCTTTCTTT. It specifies CASSHLLEGGEAFF.